The 28 T cell receptor beta chains reported below all come from one sample, sequenced in a study of cytomegalovirus exposure and HLA in healthy donors. The PCR contained 60 Vbeta and 13 Jbeta primers. Measured with immunoSEQ multiplex PCR; TCRdb has only the in-frame clones, and not every one. Among roughly 190,000 clones listed, roughly four fifths were seen once. Sequencing was carried out using PBMCs. The receptors shown here come from a man aged 35-49 years in good health and CMV-seropositive.

This rearrangement joins TRBV7-3 to TRBJ2-3, with 11 positions matching TRBD2. V lost 0 bases, J lost 6 bases, and 2 bases stayed unmatched. The CDR3 contains 15 residues. Germline CDR1 is SGHTA and CDR2 is FQGTGA. CDR3 residues: CASSLTGTSGDTQYF. The DNA of the CDR3 is TGTGCCAGCAGCTTAACGGGGACTAGCGGTGATACGCAGTATTTT.

The rearrangement joins TRBV6-6 to TRBJ2-5; 7 nucleotides line up with TRBD1. CDR3 size: 15 residues. Germline V gene data show CDR1 as MNHNY and CDR2 as SVGAGI (reference sequence). J was trimmed by 1 base and V by 0 bases; bases with no gene match: 2. The CDR3 nucleotides read TGTGCCAGCAGTTACTCGGGGACAGCCCAAGAGACCCAGTACTTC. It is translated as CASSYSGTAQETQYF.

The chain is built from TRBV19 and TRBJ2-1; 11 bases agree with TRBD2. This CDR3 region has 13 residues. CDR1 is LNHDA, CDR2 SQIVND, per germline (reference sequence). The J segment lost 8 bases and the V segment lost 7 bases, leaving 4 bases of the junction unmatched. The CDR3: CASNGLAGDEQFF. In nucleotides, the CDR3 is TGTGCCAGTAACGGACTAGCGGGCGATGAGCAGTTCTTC.

This clone came up once. The chain is built from TRBV20-1 and TRBJ1-2; D unclear. CDR3 length equals 10 residues. V gave up 6 bases and J gave up 6 bases, with 8 bases separating them. Germline V CDR1 and CDR2: DFQATT, SNEGSKA (reference sequence). CDR3 DNA sequence: TGCAGTGCCCCAACAGATGGCTACACCTTC. Its translation is CSAPTDGYTF.

The chain carries TRBV5-1 and TRBJ2-1; the match to TRBD1 covers 10 bases. Germline CDR1 and CDR2: SGHRS and YFSETQ. The CDR3 is made up of 15 amino acids. Trimming cost V 5 bases and J 4 bases; bases outside gene matches: 6. In DNA form, the CDR3 reads TGCGCCAGCAGGGGTGGGGGACAGGGGTACAATGAGCAGTTCTTC. Translation gives CASRGGGQGYNEQFF.

On this clone itself: A much larger clone differs from this one at a single base, so this may be a read error. CDR3 coding DNA: TGTGCCACTCGACGGACTAGCGGGAGCTCTTGGGAGCAGTTCTTC. This translates into CATRRTSGSSWEQFF. J is TRBJ2-1 and V is TRBV19, with 13 bases fitting TRBD2. CDR1 LNHDA and CDR2 SQIVND come from the germline V gene (reference sequence). The V gene end was trimmed by 10 bases and the J gene end by 10 bases; junction bases not matched to a gene: 13. The CDR3 loop spans 15 amino acids.

The DNA for the CDR3 is TGTGCCAGCAGTAGAGAACTAGCGGGAGGCAGAGAGACCCAGTACTTC. It translates to CASSRELAGGRETQYF. This chain uses TRBV27 with TRBJ2-5; 12 nucleotides match TRBD2. The junction had 8 bases not matched to a gene; V was cut back by 5 bases and J by 4 bases. This CDR3 is built from 16 residues. Germline CDR1 reads MNHEY; CDR2 reads SMNVEV (reference sequence).

This rearrangement joins TRBV4-1 to TRBJ2-1; D remains ambiguous. The CDR3 totals 13 residues. Germline CDR1 reads MGHRA; CDR2 reads YSYEKL. V lost 4 bases and J lost 2, with 6 bases in between. The CDR3 nucleotides are TGCGCCAGCAGCCCCTCCCCCTACAATGAGCAGTTCTTC. Residues: CASSPSPYNEQFF.

The V call is TRBV7-6, the J call TRBJ2-2; 10 bases line up with TRBD1. This CDR3 contains 16 residues. The V gene's germline CDR1 is SGHVS and CDR2 FNYEAQ. With V trimmed by 3 bases and J by 2 bases, 3 bases remained unmatched. CDR3 protein: CASSLGTGVNTGELFF. Here the CDR3 DNA reads TGTGCCAGCAGCTTGGGGACAGGGGTTAACACCGGGGAGCTGTTTTTT.

This clone was seen a few times. The gene calls are TRBV7-9 and TRBJ2-3; D not certain. CDR1 and CDR2 (germline): SEHNR, FQNEAQ (reference sequence). Trimming cost V 7 bases and J 6 bases, with 14 bases left between them. The CDR3 length is 13 residues. This CDR3 is CASKLSVSDTQYF. The DNA of the CDR3 is TGTGCCAGCAAACTCTCTGTGTCTGATACGCAGTATTTT. Variable domain in full (rest from reference TRBV7-9 and TRBJ2-3): DTGVSQNPRHKITKRGQNVTFRCDPISEHNRLYWYRQTLGQGPEFLTYFQNEAQLEKSRLLSDRFSAERPKGSFSTLEIQRTEQGDSAMYLCASKLSVSDTQYFGPGTRLTVL.

The chain uses TRBV29-1 and TRBJ2-1, with D possibly TRBD1 on 5 matching bases. This CDR3 is 13 amino acids long. The germline gives CDR1 SQVTM, CDR2 ANQGSEA. V gave up 6 bases and J gave up 6 bases, with 15 bases separating them. The CDR3 loop is CSVHLAGSNEQFF. The CDR3 bases are TGCAGCGTCCACTTGGCAGGGTCCAATGAGCAGTTCTTC.

This rearrangement joins TRBV11-3 to TRBJ2-3; D is perhaps TRBD2 (6 bases). This CDR3 comprises 15 residues. CDR1 SGHNT and CDR2 YENEEA come from the germline V gene. The ends were cut back, 3 bases at V and 6 bases at J, with 16 bases in the middle. The CDR3 nucleotides are TGTGCCAGCAGCTTGGGGGTAGCGGCTTCGGATACGCAGTATTTT. Its protein product is CASSLGVAASDTQYF.

This clone was counted once. This chain connects TRBV4-1 to TRBJ1-2, with TRBD1 matching 10 bases. The CDR3 is 15 amino acids. J was trimmed by 4 bases and V by 3 bases; bases with no gene match: 5. CDR1 is MGHRA, CDR2 YSYEKL, per germline. The CDR3 nucleotides are TGCGCCAGCAGCCAGGGACAGGGGTTGGTCTATGGCTACACCTTC. Its protein is CASSQGQGLVYGYTF.

The genes are TRBV15 and TRBJ2-3; D is unresolved. Trimming shortened V by 0 bases and J by 5 bases, and 12 bases separated the two germline ends. The CDR3 length is 15 residues. Germline V lookup: CDR1 LNHNV, CDR2 YYDKDF (reference sequence). The CDR3 is CATSRDRAGGDTQYF. The CDR3 region has the DNA TGTGCCACCAGCAGAGACCGAGCTGGTGGAGATACGCAGTATTTT.

This clone was seen once. This chain joins TRBV4-1 and TRBJ2-3, with D possibly matching TRBD2 (6 bases). Germline V gene lookup returns CDR1 MGHRA and CDR2 YSYEKL. This CDR3 has 15 amino acids. Trimming shortened V by 1 base and J by 0 bases, and 8 bases separated the two germline ends. CDR3: CASSQGRGSTDTQYF. As DNA, the CDR3 is TGCGCCAGCAGCCAAGGGAGGGGAAGCACAGATACGCAGTATTTT.

This chain uses TRBV29-1 with TRBJ2-5; D may be TRBD2 (5 bases). Trimming pared 7 bases from V and 2 bases from J, leaving 8 bases between. Germline V gene sequence: CDR1 SQVTM, CDR2 ANQGSEA. The CDR3 length is 11 residues. The CDR3, as DNA: TGCAGCGGCTGGAGGCAAGAGACCCAGTACTTC. Translating it yields CSGWRQETQYF.

V and J are TRBV5-1 and TRBJ2-5; 10 bases align to TRBD1. The CDR3 is 14 residues long. Germline V gene lookup returns CDR1 SGHRS and CDR2 YFSETQ. J was trimmed by 2 bases and V by 5 bases; bases with no gene match: 3. Here the CDR3 reads CASRRDRGQETQYF. Written as DNA, the CDR3 is TGCGCCAGCAGGAGGGACAGGGGACAAGAGACCCAGTACTTC.

The V call is TRBV10-3, the J call TRBJ1-6, with D unresolved. Between the trimmed V and J ends, which lost 6 bases and 8 bases, there was a span of 14 bases. This CDR3 spans 14 amino acids. Germline V lookup: CDR1 ENHRY, CDR2 SYGVKD. The CDR3 region is CAIRLDILHSPLHF. DNA for the CDR3: TGTGCCATCAGACTAGACATTTTGCATTCACCCCTCCACTTT.

This clone was seen just once. As DNA, the CDR3 is TGTGCCAGCAGTCTTAGCGGCAAGCAGTTCTTC. Its protein product is CASSLSGKQFF. The rearrangement links TRBV6-5 to TRBJ2-1, with D possibly matching TRBD2 (6 bases). V lost 5 bases and J 11 bases, leaving 10 bases between the germline ends. The CDR3 is made up of 11 amino acids. The germline V gene encodes CDR1 MNHEY and CDR2 SVGAGI.

This chain's CDR3 is CASSASTGFSTDTQYF. As DNA, the CDR3 is TGTGCCAGTAGTGCCTCGACAGGGTTTAGCACAGATACGCAGTATTTT. The V and J genes are TRBV19 and TRBJ2-3, with 7 bases identical to TRBD1. This CDR3 is built from 16 residues. V trimming: 5 bases; J trimming: 0 bases; junction bases outside the gene matches: 8. CDR1 is LNHDA, CDR2 SQIVND, per germline (reference sequence).

This chain links TRBV6-1 with TRBJ2-7; TRBD1 is a possible D gene (6 bases). The germline CDR1 and CDR2 sequences are MNHNS and SASEGT. V gave up 1 base and J gave up 1 base, with 20 bases separating them. The CDR3 is 18 residues long. The CDR3 is CASSEGSTLRDTSYEQYF. CDR3 nucleotide sequence: TGTGCCAGCAGTGAAGGCTCCACTCTCCGGGACACATCCTACGAGCAGTACTTC.

This clone turned up a few times. This sequence joins TRBV9 and TRBJ1-1; TRBD1 might be the D (5 bases). Germline V lookup: CDR1 SGDLS, CDR2 YYNGEE. The V gene lost 1 base and the J gene lost 1 base, with 11 bases spanning the gap. This CDR3 has 15 amino acids. As DNA, the CDR3 is TGTGCCAGCAGCGTATCAGGGACTGCGAACACTGAAGCTTTCTTT. Translating it yields CASSVSGTANTEAFF.

The J gene is TRBJ2-5, the V gene TRBV28, with 12 bases that match TRBD2. This CDR3 contains 18 residues. The germline V gene encodes CDR1 MDHEN and CDR2 SYDVKM. V lost 6 bases and J lost 5; bases outside the gene matches: 16. The CDR3 DNA follows: TGTGCCAGCAGCCCTAGCCCGGGGACTAGCGGGCCATCGGAGACCCAGTACTTC. Translated, it gives CASSPSPGTSGPSETQYF.

This clone has a single count. The chain recombines TRBV5-1 with TRBJ1-6, with 10 nucleotides matching TRBD1. CDR1 SGHRS and CDR2 YFSETQ come from the germline V gene. Trimming took 4 bases from V and 10 from J; bases not matched to a gene: 5. The CDR3 covers 14 residues. The CDR3, as DNA: TGCGCCAGCAGCACCGGACAGGGGGGATCACCCCTCCACTTT. Protein: CASSTGQGGSPLHF.

V gene TRBV5-6 combines with J gene TRBJ1-3; D ambiguous. The V gene lost 0 bases and the J gene lost 0 bases, with 7 bases spanning the gap. Per the germline V gene, CDR1 is SGHDT and CDR2 is YYEEEE. The CDR3 is 15 residues long. The CDR3 loop reads CASSLGRVSGNTIYF. CDR3 nucleotides: TGTGCCAGCAGCTTGGGTCGGGTCTCTGGAAACACCATATATTTT.

This clone occurred once. V is TRBV2 and J is TRBJ2-2, with 13 bases fitting TRBD2. Germline V CDR1 and CDR2: SNHLY, FYNNEI. The V segment lost 4 bases and the J segment 6 bases; nucleotides outside the gene matches: 2. The CDR3 extends over 15 amino acids. Written as DNA, the CDR3 is TGTGCCAGCAGTGCACTAGCGGGGGGGTCCGGGGAGCTGTTTTTT. Translated: CASSALAGGSGELFF.

The CDR3 nucleotides are TGCGCCAGCAGCCAGGGCCGTAGTGGAAATCAGCCCCAGCATTTT. Translation gives CASSQGRSGNQPQHF. The rearrangement uses TRBV4-1 and TRBJ1-5; D gene unclear. CDR1 is MGHRA, CDR2 YSYEKL, per germline. V was cut by 3 bases and J by 4 bases, with 13 bases left in between. The CDR3 sequence is 15 residues long.

A word on this clone: Additional DNA sequences in this sample encode the identical CDR3. V is TRBV9 and J is TRBJ2-3; D is possibly TRBD2 (6 bases). Germline values: CDR1 SGDLS, CDR2 YYNGEE. V dropped 2 bases and J dropped 2 bases, with 12 bases sitting between them. This CDR3 region has 15 residues. CDR3 bases: TGTGCCAGCAGCGTGGGTGGACTATACACAGATACGCAGTATTTT. Its translation: CASSVGGLYTDTQYF.